The following is a T cell receptor beta chain sequence with its context. This clone turned up a few times. Which antigen it targets is not known. No per-base quality is available; no much larger clone lies one base away. TCRbeta CDR3 regions were amplified from genomic DNA using the immunoSEQ Assay, a bias-controlled multiplex PCR. From the authors' description of their analysis: Nucleated cell counts per sample were estimated from amplification of reference gene primers within the assay. Sequence reads were collapsed and filtered to measure the absolute abundance of every unique TCRbeta CDR3 rearrangement. For each sample, productive Simpson clonality was calculated by taking the square root of Simpson's diversity index across productive rearrangements. Sourced from immuneACCESS, this table was stored by TCRdb with only in-frame sequences that have V and J called. A share of the clones is absent; for the studies checked, an unresolved V gene accounts for under half, and the remainder has no known explanation. V, J and clone size are taken as reported in that table, and D and trimming were inferred from the DNA itself. A total of 100,000 or so clones appear in this sample, roughly nine tenths of them only once. About 1% of the sample is held by the ten biggest clonotypes.

Each collaborating institution followed its own protocols to collect whole blood in K2EDTA tubes. For TCRbeta analysis, collaborators shipped samples as frozen whole blood, isolated PBMCs, or DNA extracted from either of those sample types. Via the germline V gene, CDR1 is SNHLY and CDR2 FYNNEI. The CDR3 contains 15 residues, cysteine and phenylalanine counted. The sequence is cut down to CDR3 DNA, 45 bases in frame from base 1. V and J are trimmed by 1 base and 9 bases, and the gene matches miss 5 bases of the junction. The sample originates from a study of blood T cell repertoires in COVID-19 (dated by TCRdb to the early 2020s). As for the study more broadly: Collaborator samples came from the United States, Italy and Spain and covered acute and convalescent phases of COVID-19. The prospective study material was composed of cDNA or gDNA derived from T cells, B-cell-depleted T cells, or PBMCs. Subjects who had been exposed to COVID-19, were actively infected with it, or had recovered from it provided the deeply sampled blood TCRbeta repertoires that made up the dataset. The repertoires were released in a freely available public database intended as a resource for research on the immune response to SARS-CoV-2. The samples were drawn from two sources: the first 160 participants of the ongoing ImmuneRACE study, and 1,200 or so subjects contributed by 6 global collaborators. Sample metadata almost always included a de-identified subject ID, COVID-19 status, age in years and sex. HLA class I and class II types, where available, came from metadata supplied by the sample provider rather than from assay-based typing. Overall study outcomes, separate from this receptor: How much clinical and demographic metadata was included differed by source and by participant, and the metadata was provided uncurated.

The chain was built from TRBV2 and TRBJ1-6, with TRBD1 matching 8 junction bases. The sequence came from a man between 60 and 70 years old with acute or convalescent COVID-19. The source material was peripheral blood. The CDR3 sequence is CASSEGTGRSSPLHF. DNA sequence: TGTGCCAGCAGTGAAGGGACAGGGAGGAGTTCACCCCTCCACTTT.